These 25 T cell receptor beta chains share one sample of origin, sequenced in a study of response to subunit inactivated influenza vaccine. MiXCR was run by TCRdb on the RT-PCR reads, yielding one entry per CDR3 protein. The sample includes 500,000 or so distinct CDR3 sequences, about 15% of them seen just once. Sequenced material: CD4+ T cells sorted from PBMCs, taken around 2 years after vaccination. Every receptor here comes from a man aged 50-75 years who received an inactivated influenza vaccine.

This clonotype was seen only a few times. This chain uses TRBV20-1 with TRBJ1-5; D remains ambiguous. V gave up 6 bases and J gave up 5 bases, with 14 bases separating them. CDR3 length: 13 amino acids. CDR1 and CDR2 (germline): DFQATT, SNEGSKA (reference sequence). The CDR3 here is CSALGQAHQPQHF. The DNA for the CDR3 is TGCAGTGCCCTCGGGCAGGCCCATCAGCCCCAGCATTTT.

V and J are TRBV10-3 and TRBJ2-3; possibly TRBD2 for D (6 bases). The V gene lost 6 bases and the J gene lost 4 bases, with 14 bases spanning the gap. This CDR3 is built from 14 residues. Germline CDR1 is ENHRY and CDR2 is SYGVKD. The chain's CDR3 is CAIRPGDGADTQYF. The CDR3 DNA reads TGTGCCATCAGGCCGGGAGATGGCGCAGATACGCAGTATTTT.

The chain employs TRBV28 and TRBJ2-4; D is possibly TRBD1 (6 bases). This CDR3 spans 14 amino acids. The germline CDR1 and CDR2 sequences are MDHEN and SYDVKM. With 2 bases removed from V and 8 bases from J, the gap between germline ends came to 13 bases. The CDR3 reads CASSLTQGRYIQYF. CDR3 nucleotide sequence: TGTGCCAGCAGTTTAACGCAGGGGAGATACATTCAGTACTTC.

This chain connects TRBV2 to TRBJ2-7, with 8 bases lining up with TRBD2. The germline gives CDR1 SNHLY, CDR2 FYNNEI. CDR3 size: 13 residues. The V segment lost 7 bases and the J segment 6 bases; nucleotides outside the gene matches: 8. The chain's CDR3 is CASNKDGGGEQYF. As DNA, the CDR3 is TGTGCCAGCAACAAAGACGGGGGGGGCGAGCAGTACTTC.

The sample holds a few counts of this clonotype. This chain's CDR3 is CASSHTASIQETQYF. CDR3 nucleotide sequence: TGTGCCAGCAGTCACACAGCCTCTATCCAAGAGACCCAGTACTTC. The chain carries TRBV6-5 and TRBJ2-5; no firm D call. Deletions cut 5 bases from V and 1 base from J, with 14 bases between. The germline V gene encodes CDR1 MNHEY and CDR2 SVGAGI. This CDR3 has 15 residues.

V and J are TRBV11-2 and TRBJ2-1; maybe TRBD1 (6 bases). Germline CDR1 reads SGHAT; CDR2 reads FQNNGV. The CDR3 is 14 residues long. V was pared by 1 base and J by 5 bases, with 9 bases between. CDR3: CASSLAGHHNEQFF. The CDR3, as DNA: TGTGCCAGCAGCTTAGCGGGACACCACAATGAGCAGTTCTTC.

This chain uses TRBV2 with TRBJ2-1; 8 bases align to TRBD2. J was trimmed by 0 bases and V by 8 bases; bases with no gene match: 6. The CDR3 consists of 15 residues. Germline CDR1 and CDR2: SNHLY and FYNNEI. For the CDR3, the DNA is TGTGCCAGCCGGGCTAGCGGGCTCTCCTACAATGAGCAGTTCTTC. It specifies CASRASGLSYNEQFF.

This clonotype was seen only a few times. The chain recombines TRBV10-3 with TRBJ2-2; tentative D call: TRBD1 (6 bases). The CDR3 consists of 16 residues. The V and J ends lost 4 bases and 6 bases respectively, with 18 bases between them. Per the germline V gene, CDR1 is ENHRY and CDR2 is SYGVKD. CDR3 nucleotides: TGTGCCATCAGTGGCTCGACAGGCGTCGGCCCCGGGGAGCTGTTTTTT. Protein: CAISGSTGVGPGELFF.

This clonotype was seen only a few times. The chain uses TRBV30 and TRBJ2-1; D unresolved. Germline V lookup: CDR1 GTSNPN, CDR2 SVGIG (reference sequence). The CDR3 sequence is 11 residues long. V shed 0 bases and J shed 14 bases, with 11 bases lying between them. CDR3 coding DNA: TGTGCCTGGAGTGTCTCAGTGATGAAGTTCTTC. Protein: CAWSVSVMKFF.

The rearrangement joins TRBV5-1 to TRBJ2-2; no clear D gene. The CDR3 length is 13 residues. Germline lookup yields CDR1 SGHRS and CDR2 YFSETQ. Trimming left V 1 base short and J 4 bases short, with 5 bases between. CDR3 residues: CASSLLSTGELFF. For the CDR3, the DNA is TGCGCCAGCAGCTTGCTCTCCACCGGGGAGCTGTTTTTT.

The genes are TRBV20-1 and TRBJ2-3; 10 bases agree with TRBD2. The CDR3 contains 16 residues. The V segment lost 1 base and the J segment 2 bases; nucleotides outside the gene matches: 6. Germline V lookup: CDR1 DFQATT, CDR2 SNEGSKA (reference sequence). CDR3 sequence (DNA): TGCAGTGCTAGAGTAGGAAGCGGGAGGGCCACAGATACGCAGTATTTT. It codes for CSARVGSGRATDTQYF.

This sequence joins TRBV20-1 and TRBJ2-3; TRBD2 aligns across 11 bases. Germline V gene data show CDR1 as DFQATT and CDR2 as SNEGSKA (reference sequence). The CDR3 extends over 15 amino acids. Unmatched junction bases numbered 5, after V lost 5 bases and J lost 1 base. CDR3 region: CSAVAGGVRTDTQYF. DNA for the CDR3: TGCAGTGCTGTAGCGGGGGGGGTCCGCACAGATACGCAGTATTTT.

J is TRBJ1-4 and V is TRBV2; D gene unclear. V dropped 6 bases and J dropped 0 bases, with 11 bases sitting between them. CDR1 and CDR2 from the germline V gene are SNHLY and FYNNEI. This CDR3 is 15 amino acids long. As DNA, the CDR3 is TGTGCCAGCAGCTACGGCGGGGCAACTAATGAAAAACTGTTTTTT. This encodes CASSYGGATNEKLFF.

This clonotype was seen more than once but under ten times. CDR3 DNA: TGCAGTGCGTACCTAGGACTAGCGGAATACGAGCAGTACTTC. It is translated as CSAYLGLAEYEQYF. The chain employs TRBV20-1 and TRBJ2-7, with TRBD2 identical over 10 bases. The V gene's germline CDR1 is DFQATT and CDR2 SNEGSKA (reference sequence). The CDR3 length is 14 residues. V lost 6 bases to trimming and J lost 4 bases; unmatched junction nucleotides: 9.

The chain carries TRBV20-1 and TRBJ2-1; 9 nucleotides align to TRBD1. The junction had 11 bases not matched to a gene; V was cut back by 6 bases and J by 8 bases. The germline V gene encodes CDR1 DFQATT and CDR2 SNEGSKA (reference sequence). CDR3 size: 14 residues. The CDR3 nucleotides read TGCAGTGCCTCACCCAGGACAGGGGTATATGAGCAGTTCTTC. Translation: CSASPRTGVYEQFF.

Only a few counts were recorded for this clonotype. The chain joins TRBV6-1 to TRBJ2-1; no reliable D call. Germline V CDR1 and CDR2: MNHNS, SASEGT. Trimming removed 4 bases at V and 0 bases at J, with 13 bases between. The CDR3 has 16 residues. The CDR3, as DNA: TGTGCCAGCAGTGCCCTTTGGCGTAGCTCCTACAATGAGCAGTTCTTC. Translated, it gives CASSALWRSSYNEQFF.

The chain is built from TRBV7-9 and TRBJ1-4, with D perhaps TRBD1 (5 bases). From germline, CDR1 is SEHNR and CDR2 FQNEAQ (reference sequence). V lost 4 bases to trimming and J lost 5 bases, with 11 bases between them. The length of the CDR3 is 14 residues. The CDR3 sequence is CASSSTVLNEKLFF. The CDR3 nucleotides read TGTGCCAGCAGCTCGACAGTATTAAATGAAAAACTGTTTTTT.

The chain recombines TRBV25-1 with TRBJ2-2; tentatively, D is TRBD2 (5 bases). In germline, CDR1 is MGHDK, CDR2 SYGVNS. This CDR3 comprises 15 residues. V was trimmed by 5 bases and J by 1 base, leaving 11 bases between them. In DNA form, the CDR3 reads TGTGCCAGCAGTCCCCCGGCGGGGAACACCGGGGAGCTGTTTTTT. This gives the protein CASSPPAGNTGELFF.

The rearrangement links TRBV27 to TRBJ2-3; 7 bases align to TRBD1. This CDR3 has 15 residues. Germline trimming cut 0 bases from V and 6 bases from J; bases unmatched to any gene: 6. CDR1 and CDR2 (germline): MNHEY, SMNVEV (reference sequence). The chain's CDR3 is CASSLSTGSRDTQYF. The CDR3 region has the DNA TGTGCCAGCAGTTTATCGACAGGGTCGCGGGATACGCAGTATTTT.

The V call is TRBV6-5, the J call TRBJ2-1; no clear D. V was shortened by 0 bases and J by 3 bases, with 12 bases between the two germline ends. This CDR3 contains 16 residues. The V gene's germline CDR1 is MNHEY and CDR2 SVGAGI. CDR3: CASSYSLRRLYNEQFF. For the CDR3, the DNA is TGTGCCAGCAGTTACTCCTTGCGGAGACTCTACAATGAGCAGTTCTTC.

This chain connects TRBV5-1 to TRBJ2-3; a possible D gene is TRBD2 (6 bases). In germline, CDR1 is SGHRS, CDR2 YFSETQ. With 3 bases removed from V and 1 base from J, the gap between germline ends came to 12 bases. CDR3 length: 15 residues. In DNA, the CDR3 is TGCGCCAGCAGCTCGCAGCGGGTTGGCACAGATACGCAGTATTTT. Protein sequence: CASSSQRVGTDTQYF.

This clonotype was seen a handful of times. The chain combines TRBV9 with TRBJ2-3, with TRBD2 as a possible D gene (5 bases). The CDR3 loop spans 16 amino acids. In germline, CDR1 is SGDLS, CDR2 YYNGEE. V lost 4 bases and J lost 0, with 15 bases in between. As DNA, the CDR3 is TGTGCCAGCAGCTCGCCACAGCGGAGTAGCACAGATACGCAGTATTTT. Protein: CASSSPQRSSTDTQYF.

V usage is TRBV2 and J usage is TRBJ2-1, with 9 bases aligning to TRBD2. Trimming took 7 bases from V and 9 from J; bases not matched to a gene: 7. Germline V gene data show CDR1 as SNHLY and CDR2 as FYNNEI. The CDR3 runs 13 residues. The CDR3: CASKSGGHGEQFF. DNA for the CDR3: TGTGCCAGCAAAAGCGGGGGGCATGGTGAGCAGTTCTTC.

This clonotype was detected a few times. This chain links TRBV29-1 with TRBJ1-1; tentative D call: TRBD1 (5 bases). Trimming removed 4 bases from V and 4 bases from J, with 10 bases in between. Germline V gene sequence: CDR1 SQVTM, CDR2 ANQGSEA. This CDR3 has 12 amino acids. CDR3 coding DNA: TGCAGCGTTGCCAGGGAGGGCACTGAAGCTTTCTTT. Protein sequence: CSVAREGTEAFF.

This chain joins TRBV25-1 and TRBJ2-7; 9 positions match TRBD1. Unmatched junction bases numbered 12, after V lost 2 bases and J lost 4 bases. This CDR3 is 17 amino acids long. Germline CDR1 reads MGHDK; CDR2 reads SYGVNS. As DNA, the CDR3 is TGTGCCAGCAGTGAAACCCTTCCGGGACAGGGTTGGTACGAGCAGTACTTC. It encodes CASSETLPGQGWYEQYF.